These 4 T cell receptor beta chains came from one sample sequenced in a study of cytomegalovirus exposure and HLA in healthy donors. Researchers ran the PCR with 60 Vbeta and 13 Jbeta primers. The repertoire was sequenced with immunoSEQ multiplex PCR; TCRdb's copy has only in-frame clones and lacks some. The sample yields over 110,000 clones, approximately 80% seen once. Sequenced sample: PBMCs. The source is a woman in her thirties or forties in good health and CMV-seropositive.

The chain combines TRBV15 with TRBJ2-5; 8 positions agree with TRBD2. This CDR3 has 13 amino acids. Germline CDR1 reads LNHNV; CDR2 reads YYDKDF (reference sequence). The ends lost 4 bases at V and 5 bases at J; junction bases unmatched: 3. The CDR3 sequence: CATSIAGHETQYF. CDR3 DNA: TGTGCCACCAGCATAGCGGGACACGAGACCCAGTACTTC.

The chain recombines TRBV18 with TRBJ2-7; D gene uncertain. Trimming left V 4 bases short and J 2 bases short, with 9 bases between. The CDR3 is made up of 13 amino acids. The germline V gene encodes CDR1 KGHSH and CDR2 LQKENI. This CDR3 is CASSQPSTYEQYF. The CDR3 region has the DNA TGTGCCAGCTCACAACCGAGTACCTACGAGCAGTACTTC.

The J gene is TRBJ1-2, the V gene TRBV15, with a possible D match to TRBD1 (5 bases). From germline, CDR1 is LNHNV and CDR2 YYDKDF (reference sequence). Trimming removed 1 base at V and 3 bases at J, with 9 bases between. This CDR3 spans 14 amino acids. The CDR3 is CATSRVDIDYGYTF. The CDR3 bases are TGTGCCACCAGCAGAGTGGACATCGACTATGGCTACACCTTC.

The chain is built from TRBV5-4 and TRBJ1-4; the D gene is possibly TRBD1 (6 bases). The CDR3 covers 14 residues. Trimming took 7 bases from V and 5 from J, leaving 15 bases between them. Germline V lookup: CDR1 SGHNT, CDR2 YYREEE (reference sequence). This chain's CDR3 is CASGQPGENEKLFF. The CDR3 nucleotides are TGTGCCAGCGGCCAACCAGGGGAAAATGAAAAACTGTTTTTT. Filled out from reference TRBV5-4 and TRBJ1-4, the complete variable domain reads ETGVTQSPTHLIKTRGQQVTLRCSSQSGHNTVSWYQQALGQGPQFIFQYYREEENGRGNFPPRFSGLQFPNYSSELNVNALELDDSALYLCASGQPGENEKLFFGSGTQLSVL.